The sequence of this T cell receptor beta chain was determined in a study of T cell responses to AZD1222 COVID-19 vaccine. General study results and limits: Elevations in Spike-specific TCR breadth and depth followed administration of two AZD1222 doses. Seropositive at baseline were only a handful of AZD1222 recipients. It should be noted that donors were predominantly white British and more often female, and clonal diversity was possibly underestimated.

This table comes from immunoSEQ multiplex PCR, and its TCRdb copy is limited to in-frame clones, with some not included. Seen here are around 150,000 clones, roughly 92% observed once, and the top ten hold 1.3%. Turning to this clone: Its specificity is not known.

The germline V and J ends were trimmed by 4 bases and 1 base, with 11 bases remaining between them. Looked up from germline, CDR1 is LNHDA and CDR2 is SQIVND (reference sequence). This CDR3 region has 14 residues. This sequence originates from an adult in good health. The sequenced sample was peripheral blood, obtained on day 0 of AZD1222 vaccination. The chain joins TRBV19 to TRBJ2-7; maybe TRBD1 (5 bases). The CDR3 coding sequence is TGTGCCAGTAGTACCACGGACACTTCCTACGAGCAGTACTTC. It yields the protein CASSTTDTSYEQYF.